This TCR beta chain was observed in a study of T cell responses to AZD1222 COVID-19 vaccine. General study points: Receipt of two AZD1222 doses was followed by a rise in Spike-specific TCR breadth and depth.

Points on this clone: The antigen remains unidentified.

CDR1 is SEHNR, CDR2 FQNEAQ, per germline (reference sequence). This CDR3 is 15 amino acids long. V was trimmed by 1 base and J by 4 bases, leaving 13 bases between them. Second doses at about 4 or about 12 weeks were pooled. Clones were sequenced by immunoSEQ multiplex PCR, and TCRdb holds only the in-frame ones, with some missing. The sample lists some 78,000 clones, 83% occurring once. The material sequenced was peripheral blood, taken 28 days after the second AZD1222 dose. This TCR was recovered from an adult who received the AZD1222 COVID-19 vaccine. The chain couples TRBV7-9 to TRBJ1-2, with D possibly TRBD1 on 5 matching bases. This CDR3 reads CASSLGVGESYGYTF. DNA of the CDR3: TGTGCCAGCAGCTTAGGGGTGGGGGAAAGCTATGGCTACACCTTC. Looking up the rest from reference TRBV7-9 and TRBJ1-2 gives the full variable domain: DTGVSQNPRHKITKRGQNVTFRCDPISEHNRLYWYRQTLGQGPEFLTYFQNEAQLEKSRLLSDRFSAERPKGSFSTLEIQRTEQGDSAMYLCASSLGVGESYGYTFGSGTRLTVV.